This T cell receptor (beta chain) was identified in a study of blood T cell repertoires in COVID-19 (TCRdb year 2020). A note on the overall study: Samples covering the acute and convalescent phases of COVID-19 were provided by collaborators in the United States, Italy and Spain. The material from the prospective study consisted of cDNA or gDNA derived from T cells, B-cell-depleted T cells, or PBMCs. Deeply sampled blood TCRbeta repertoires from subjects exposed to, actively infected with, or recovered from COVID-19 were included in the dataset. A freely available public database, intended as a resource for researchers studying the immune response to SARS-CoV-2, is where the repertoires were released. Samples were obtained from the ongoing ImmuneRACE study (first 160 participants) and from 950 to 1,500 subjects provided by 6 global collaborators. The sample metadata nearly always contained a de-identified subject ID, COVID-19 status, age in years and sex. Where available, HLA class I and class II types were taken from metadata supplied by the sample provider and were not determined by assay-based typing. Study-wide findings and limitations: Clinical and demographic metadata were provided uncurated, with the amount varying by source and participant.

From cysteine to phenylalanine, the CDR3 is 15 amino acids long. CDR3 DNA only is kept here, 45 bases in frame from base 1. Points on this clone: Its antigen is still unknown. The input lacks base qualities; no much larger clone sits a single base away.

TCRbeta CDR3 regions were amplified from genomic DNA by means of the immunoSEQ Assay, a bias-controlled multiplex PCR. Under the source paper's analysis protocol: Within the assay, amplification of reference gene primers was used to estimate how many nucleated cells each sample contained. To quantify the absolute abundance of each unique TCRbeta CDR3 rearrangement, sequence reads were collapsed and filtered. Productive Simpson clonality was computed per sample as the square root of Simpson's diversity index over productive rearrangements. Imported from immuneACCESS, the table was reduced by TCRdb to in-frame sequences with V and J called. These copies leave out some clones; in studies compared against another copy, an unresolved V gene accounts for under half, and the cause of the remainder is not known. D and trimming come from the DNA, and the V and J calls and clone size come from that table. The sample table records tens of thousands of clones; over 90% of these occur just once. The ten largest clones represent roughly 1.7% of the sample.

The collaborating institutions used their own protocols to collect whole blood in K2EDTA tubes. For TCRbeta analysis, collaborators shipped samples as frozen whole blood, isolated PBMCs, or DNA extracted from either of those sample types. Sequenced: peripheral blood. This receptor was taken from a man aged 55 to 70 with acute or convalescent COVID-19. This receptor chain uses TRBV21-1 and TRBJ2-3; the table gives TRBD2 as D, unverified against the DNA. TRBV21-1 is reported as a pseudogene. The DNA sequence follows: TGTGCCAGCAGCAAAGGGCGGGAGGTCGCGGATACGCAGTATTTT. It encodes CASSKGREVADTQYF.